These 23 T cell receptor delta chains share one sample of origin, sequenced in a study of gamma-delta T cells after stem cell transplantation. TCRdb ran CATT on the RT-PCR reads. The sample consists of around 3,000 delta-chain clones, over 1.5% of them appearing once. The sample was gamma-delta T cells. All receptors derive from a human donor. It is not recorded whose cells these are; they may come from a transplant donor.

About this clone itself: TCRdb pairs this DNA with a much larger clone's protein that differs at residue 9, likely a read error; the protein shown was translated from the DNA. The chain carries TRDV2 and TRDJ1; 9 bases map to TRDD3. The CDR3 runs to 17 residues. Germline V lookup: CDR1 GEAIGNYY, CDR2 EKD. V lost 1 base, J lost 1 base, and 9 bases stayed unmatched. The CDR3, as DNA: TGTGCCTGTGACACTCTGGGGGATTTCTTGATCACCGATAAACTCATCTTT. Protein product: CACDTLGDFLITDKLIF.

This clone was detected a few times. The translation of this DNA and the TCRdb protein of a much larger clone differ at residue 11, probably owing to a read error; the protein shown here is translated from the DNA. V is TRDV2 and J is TRDJ1; 11 bases agree with TRDD3. Germline V lookup: CDR1 GEAIGNYY, CDR2 EKD. V shed 3 bases and J 0 bases; nucleotides not matched to a gene: 17. This CDR3 has 20 amino acids. This CDR3 is CACDDVLGDNNPSYTDKLIF. CDR3 DNA: TGTGCCTGTGACGACGTACTGGGGGATAACAACCCCTCTTACACCGATAAACTCATCTTT.

Concerning this clone: This probably arose from a read error, given a far larger clone one base away. The identical CDR3 is also encoded by other nucleotide sequences in the sample. The chain recombines TRDV2 with TRDJ1; D remains unclear. The CDR3 has 15 residues. Trimming took off 4 bases at V and 4 bases at J, with 18 bases between the two ends. Germline CDR1 and CDR2: GEAIGNYY and EKD. The CDR3 bases are TGTGCCTGTGATACCCTCGGGACGGCCAACGATAAACTCATCTTT. Protein product: CACDTLGTANDKLIF.

Concerning this clone itself: TCRdb pairs this DNA with a much larger clone's protein that differs at residue 6, likely a read error; the protein shown was translated from the DNA. This sequence joins TRDV2 and TRDJ1; 7 nucleotides agree with TRDD3. V lost 4 bases to trimming and J lost 0 bases; unmatched junction nucleotides: 10. CDR1 is GEAIGNYY and CDR2 is EKD in the germline V gene. This CDR3 is built from 16 residues. The CDR3 region has the DNA TGTGCCTGTGATGAGGCACTGGGGACTTACACCGATAAACTCATCTTT. It codes for CACDEALGTYTDKLIF.

Comments on this clone: The protein TCRdb gives is from a much larger clone and does not agree with this DNA's translation at residue 12, likely a read error; the protein shown here comes from the DNA. The V gene is TRDV2, the J gene TRDJ1; TRDD3 aligns across 13 bases. J lost 11 bases, V lost 2 bases, and 10 bases had no gene match. Germline V CDR1 and CDR2: GEAIGNYY, EKD. This CDR3 has 15 amino acids. CDR3 nucleotides: TGTGCCTGTGACATTTTACTGGGGGATACGGAGAATCTCATCTTT. Amino acids: CACDILLGDTENLIF.

About this clone: The TCRdb protein comes from a much larger clone and disagrees with this DNA's translation at residue 6, likely due to a read error; the protein given here is derived from the DNA. The rearrangement uses TRDV2 and TRDJ1; TRDD3 matches at 7 bases. Looked up from germline, CDR1 is GEAIGNYY and CDR2 is EKD. V trimming: 3 bases; J trimming: 0 bases; junction bases outside the gene matches: 30. The CDR3 is made up of 23 amino acids. CDR3 protein: CACDPTPTTNWGSGRVYTDKLIF. DNA for the CDR3: TGTGCCTGTGACCCGACTCCAACTACAAACTGGGGATCGGGGCGAGTGTACACCGATAAACTCATCTTT.

This clone was counted at least ten times. A far larger clone is just one base off, so this is likely a read error. The CDR3 loop is CACDALLGDTYADKLIF. The CDR3 region has the DNA TGTGCCTGTGACGCCTTACTGGGGGATACGTACGCCGATAAACTCATCTTT. The V gene is TRDV2, the J gene TRDJ1; TRDD3 matches 13 bases. V trimming: 3 bases; J trimming: 3 bases; junction bases outside the gene matches: 9. There are 17 residues in the CDR3. Germline V gene sequence: CDR1 GEAIGNYY, CDR2 EKD.

This clone was counted between two and nine times. The protein in TCRdb stems from a much larger clone and differs at residue 16 from this DNA's translation, likely a read error; here the protein is translated from the DNA. The gene calls are TRDV2 and TRDJ1; 10 nucleotides match TRDD3. This CDR3 spans 20 amino acids. Germline V lookup: CDR1 GEAIGNYY, CDR2 EKD. CDR3 DNA sequence: TGTGCCTGTGACACGGTCTATGGGGGGGATACGCGGGGGGCCACCAATAAACTCATCTTT. It is translated as CACDTVYGGDTRGATNKLIF.

This clone is large (0.1 to 1%) within its sample. Additional DNA sequences in this sample encode the identical CDR3. The chain links TRDV2 to TRDJ1, with 11 bases aligning to TRDD3. Germline loops: CDR1 GEAIGNYY, CDR2 EKD. There are 15 residues in the CDR3. Unmatched junction bases numbered 2, after V lost 3 bases and J lost 0 bases. CDR3 sequence (DNA): TGTGCCTGTGACTCACTGGGGGATAACACCGATAAACTCATCTTT. This sequence encodes CACDSLGDNTDKLIF.

This clone was counted a few times. A far more abundant clone sits one base away, making this likely a read error. In DNA, the CDR3 is TGTGCCTGTGACTCCGTAGAGGGGGATACGCGACCCGCCTGGGACACCCGACAGATGTTTTTC. Amino acid sequence: CACDSVEGDTRPAWDTRQMFF. The chain is built from TRDV2 and TRDJ3; TRDD3 agrees at 10 bases. The CDR3 is made up of 21 amino acids. CDR1 GEAIGNYY and CDR2 EKD come from the germline V gene. The J segment lost 2 bases and the V segment lost 3 bases, leaving 15 bases of the junction unmatched.

This clone was counted many times. A much larger clone sits a single nucleotide away, making a read error possible. The V gene is TRDV2, the J gene TRDJ1; the match to TRDD3 covers 11 bases. Germline lookup yields CDR1 GEAIGNYY and CDR2 EKD. Germline trimming cut 0 bases from V and 1 base from J; bases unmatched to any gene: 6. The CDR3 runs 17 residues. The CDR3 reads CACDTVSGGYFTDKLIF. Written as DNA, the CDR3 is TGTGCCTGTGACACCGTTTCTGGGGGATACTTCACCGATAAACTCATCTTT.

About this clone itself: TCRdb lists the protein of a much larger clone for this DNA, which differs at residue 16, so this is likely a read error; the protein given here is translated from the DNA itself. DNA of the CDR3: TGTGCCTGTGACACCGGAACTCTTCTGGGGGATATTGAGGATAAACCCATCTTT. Encoded protein: CACDTGTLLGDIEDKPIF. The genes are TRDV2 and TRDJ1; 10 nucleotides align to TRDD3. The CDR3 length is 18 residues. Germline lookup yields CDR1 GEAIGNYY and CDR2 EKD.

This clone appeared a few times. The mismatch at residue 10 between this DNA's translation and the TCRdb protein of a much larger clone likely reflects a read error; the protein shown is translated from the DNA. The V call is TRDV2, the J call TRDJ3, with 10 bases that match TRDD3. This CDR3 region has 23 residues. Germline CDR1 reads GEAIGNYY; CDR2 reads EKD. V lost 3 bases and J lost 0; bases outside the gene matches: 19. CDR3 loop: CACDAILGDARKRSSWDTRQMFF. The CDR3 DNA reads as TGTGCCTGTGACGCCATACTGGGGGATGCGCGGAAAAGAAGCTCCTGGGACACCCGACAGATGTTTTTC.

This clone is judged medium-sized. CDR3 nucleotides: TGTGCCTGTGAGTATCTGGGGGACTTAAGCACCGATAAACTCATCTTT. It codes for CACEYLGDLSTDKLIF. This sequence joins TRDV2 and TRDJ1; TRDD3 matches 8 bases. CDR3 length equals 16 residues. The V and J ends lost 4 bases and 1 base, in that order; junction bases with no gene match: 10. Germline V gene sequence: CDR1 GEAIGNYY, CDR2 EKD.

In this sample, this clone turned up a few times. This sequence is one base from a far larger clone and is likely a read error. This specimen includes other DNA sequences encoding the same CDR3. The V and J genes are TRDV2 and TRDJ1, with D tentatively TRDD3 (5 bases). The CDR3 consists of 10 residues. Germline CDR1 is GEAIGNYY and CDR2 is EKD. The CDR3 nucleotides are TGTGCTTGTGACACCCCGTACTGGTTCTTT. This sequence encodes CACDTPYWFF.

On this clone itself: The amino acid sequence in TCRdb belongs to a much larger clone and departs from this DNA's translation at residue 20, likely a sequencing read error; the sequence shown is translated from the DNA. The chain combines TRDV2 with TRDJ1; 12 positions match TRDD3. This CDR3 contains 22 residues. Germline V gives CDR1 GEAIGNYY, CDR2 EKD. The DNA for the CDR3 is TGTGCCTGTGACATTCTGGGGGATACGCGGGACCGCAAGGACGTTTACACCGATAAACGCATCTTT. It translates to CACDILGDTRDRKDVYTDKRIF.

Worth noting for this clone: A read error may explain this, as a much larger clone is one base away. The chain has TRDV2 and TRDJ3; 7 nucleotides agree with TRDD3. The J segment lost 1 base and the V segment lost 2 bases, leaving 25 bases of the junction unmatched. Germline V gene sequence: CDR1 GEAIGNYY, CDR2 EKD. This CDR3 comprises 24 residues. Here the CDR3 DNA reads TGTGCCTGTGACATAGCCCCGCCGGGGGGGGATCCGTCCTCACCTTCCTGGGACACCCGACAGATGTTTTTC. This gives the protein CACDIAPPGGDPSSPSWDTRQMFF.

Of note for this clone: TCRdb records a much larger clone's protein for this DNA, with a difference at residue 12 that likely arises from a read error; the protein given is the translation of the DNA. This rearrangement joins TRDV2 to TRDJ1, with D perhaps assigned TRDD2 or TRDD3 (6 bases each). The CDR3 length is 17 residues. V was clipped by 0 bases and J by 4 bases, with 20 bases between them. The germline V gene encodes CDR1 GEAIGNYY and CDR2 EKD. The CDR3 nucleotides read TGTGCCTGTGACACCGTGGGGATCCTACCTAACATCGATAAACTCATCTTT. This gives the protein CACDTVGILPNIDKLIF.

This clone was observed a handful of times. TCRdb's protein, taken from a much larger clone, differs from this DNA's translation at residue 12, likely owing to a read error; the protein displayed comes from the DNA. The rearrangement uses TRDV2 and TRDJ1; D perhaps matches TRDD3 (6 bases). V was shortened by 3 bases and J by 4 bases, with 29 bases between the two germline ends. CDR1 and CDR2 (germline): GEAIGNYY, EKD. The CDR3 loop spans 19 amino acids. The CDR3 here is CACDPLLRGGISSIDKLIF. The CDR3 DNA reads TGTGCCTGTGACCCTTTGCTACGTGGAGGGATATCCTCCATCGATAAACTCATCTTT.

This clone was detected many times. This is likely an artifact of a read error, given a far larger clone one base away. This sample also contains other DNA sequences that code for the same CDR3. The chain links TRDV2 to TRDJ3; TRDD3 matches 8 bases. Germline loops: CDR1 GEAIGNYY, CDR2 EKD. The length of the CDR3 is 19 residues. V dropped 4 bases and J dropped 0; count of bases not matched to a gene: 10. The CDR3 DNA is TGTGCCTGTGATACCGTAGGGGATACCAGCTCCTGGGACACCCGACAGATGTTTTTC. Protein sequence: CACDTVGDTSSWDTRQMFF.

This clone was detected only a few times. It differs at one base from a far larger clone, so likely a read error. Other DNA sequences from this sample encode an identical CDR3 as well. The gene calls are TRDV2 and TRDJ1, with 7 bases that match TRDD3. CDR1 is GEAIGNYY and CDR2 is EKD in the germline V gene. The CDR3 length is 19 residues. The CDR3, as DNA: TGCGCCTGTGACACCGTGAATTCGAGAACTGGGGCGTACACCGATAAACTCATCTTT. It encodes CACDTVNSRTGAYTDKLIF.

This clone is medium-sized by share. The chain is built from TRDV2 and TRDJ1; 7 bases align to TRDD3. V trimming: 4 bases; J trimming: 1 base; junction bases outside the gene matches: 8. CDR1 and CDR2 from the germline V gene are GEAIGNYY and EKD. The CDR3 sequence is 15 residues long. The CDR3 coding sequence is TGTGCCTGTGATCCCGTGGGGGGGATCACCGATAAACTCATCTTT. Protein product: CACDPVGGITDKLIF.

This clone was counted many times. A read error is likely here: a far larger clone is one base away. The rearrangement links TRDV2 to TRDJ1, with 13 nucleotides matching TRDD3. Germline CDR1 GEAIGNYY, CDR2 EKD. There are 18 residues in the CDR3. Trimming at V came to 0 bases and at J to 3 bases, leaving 9 bases not matched to a gene. Here the CDR3 DNA reads TGTGCCTGTGACACCGTTTCGACTGGGGGATACGACGCCGATAAACTCATCTTT. Translated, it gives CACDTVSTGGYDADKLIF.